A selection of T cell receptor beta chains follows, all from one sample in a study of CD8+ T cells in alopecia areata. The method was immunoSEQ multiplex PCR; TCRdb's version includes in-frame clones alone and lacks a portion of them. The table includes 180,000 or so clones, less than 75% detected once. The sample here was CD8+ T cells sorted from blood, taken at week 0. Every receptor here comes from a human donor with alopecia areata. The conserved cysteine and the conserved F or W are not part of the CDR3 here. Clone size appears in some rows only: once, few, many, or a class for an expanded clone.

v_call clone_size cdr3_aa
TRBV9 NA ASSGGQGVRTEAF
TRBV5-1 NA ASSRSYNEQF
TRBV5-1 NA ASSWNQRQGNYGYT
TRBV29-1 once SVEVEKLF
TRBV29-1 NA SVVSPGQGSRYDYGYT
TRBV27 NA ASSRDRGPYSNQPQH
TRBV29-1 NA SAMTQGSPLH
TRBV11-1 NA ASSLIRSGVEQF
TRBV25-1 NA ASSEDEQY
TRBV9 NA ASSGRDSGTEAF
TRBV30 NA AWTGGSGHGYT
TRBV4-1 NA ASSQDGLALYNEQF
TRBV29-1 NA SVEDPQGEDTQY
TRBV25-1 NA ASSERGLAGVETQY
TRBV30 NA ASDKLYGYT
TRBV7-2 once ASSASGLAPYEQY
TRBV4-1 NA ASSQDSPGQGRSEQF
TRBV29-1 NA SDRLAGAPAKNIQY
TRBV27 NA ASSLDSTAEQY
TRBV27 NA ASRGGTDTQY
TRBV7-9 few ASSLLGSSDSPLH
TRBV27 NA ASSYRGGNTEAF
TRBV7-9 few ASSLGTTAAKNIQY
TRBV7-8 once ASSRDSSYQETQY
TRBV7-9 NA ASSRQGFAYEQY